This T cell receptor (beta chain) was obtained from a study of CD8+ T cells in alopecia areata. In germline, CDR1 is SNHLY, CDR2 FYNNEI. The trim removed 6 bases at V and 5 bases at J, leaving 10 bases unmatched. The CDR3 has 16 residues. Alopecia areata patients provided lesional scalp punch biopsies and peripheral blood. RNA, once extracted, was reverse transcribed into cDNA for use as the sequencing template. Profiled with immunoSEQ multiplex PCR; TCRdb holds only in-frame clones, not every one. Seen here are about 140,000 clones, around three fifths observed once, and the top ten hold under 8%. There are a few counts of this clone.

The J gene is TRBJ2-5, the V gene TRBV2, with TRBD2 matching 12 bases. Here the sequenced sample was CD4+ T cells sorted from blood, taken at week 0. The sequence was collected from a human donor with alopecia areata. CDR3 amino acids: CASRKQGLAGGETQYF. The CDR3 DNA reads as TGTGCCAGCAGGAAACAGGGACTAGCGGGTGGGGAGACCCAGTACTTC.